The sequence of this T cell receptor (beta chain) was determined in a study of blood T cell repertoires in COVID-19. In the original processing: Reference gene primer amplification gave nucleated cell count estimates. Assay: immunoSEQ multiplex PCR; the TCRdb copy retains only in-frame clones and omits some. That table supplies the V and J calls and clone size; D and trimming were determined from the DNA. The table includes about 280,000 clones, 85% to 90% detected once. Symptom resolution, clearance, or two negative PCRs marked the recovered donors of Cohort 3. This CDR3 region has 16 residues. Germline-derived CDR1 and CDR2 are SGHRS and YFSETQ. V shed 4 bases and J shed 0 bases, with 15 bases lying between them.

The chain recombines TRBV5-1 with TRBJ2-3; a possible D gene is TRBD2 (6 bases). Sequencing was performed on PBMCs or T cells enriched from blood (not recorded which). This TCR was sampled from a woman in her sixties or seventies who had recovered from COVID-19. CDR3 DNA: TGCGCCAGCAGCCGCCGGGACTCCCCTAGCACAGATACGCAGTATTTT. This sequence encodes CASSRRDSPSTDTQYF.